A single TCR beta chain is shown here with its context. Its antigen is not known. This CDR3 comprises 11 residues. V lost 6 bases to trimming and J lost 2 bases, with 5 bases between them. This record belongs to a study of T cell responses to AZD1222 COVID-19 vaccine. The method was immunoSEQ multiplex PCR; TCRdb's version includes in-frame clones alone and lacks a portion of them. The repertoire holds some 150,000 clones, around 90% seen once, with 4% to 6% in the top ten. Study findings and constraints: Among vaccine-associated CD4 TCRs, coverage spanned spike, with dominance at 160-218 and 743-854. Recipients of AZD1222 seropositive at baseline numbered only 5 to 7.

The rearrangement uses TRBV12-3 or TRBV12-4 and TRBJ2-7, with D unclear. The clonotype originates from an adult in good health. The starting material was peripheral blood, obtained on day 0 of AZD1222 vaccination. This chain's CDR3 is CASSRTYEQYF. In DNA, the CDR3 is TGTGCCAGCAGCCGTACCTACGAGCAGTACTTC.